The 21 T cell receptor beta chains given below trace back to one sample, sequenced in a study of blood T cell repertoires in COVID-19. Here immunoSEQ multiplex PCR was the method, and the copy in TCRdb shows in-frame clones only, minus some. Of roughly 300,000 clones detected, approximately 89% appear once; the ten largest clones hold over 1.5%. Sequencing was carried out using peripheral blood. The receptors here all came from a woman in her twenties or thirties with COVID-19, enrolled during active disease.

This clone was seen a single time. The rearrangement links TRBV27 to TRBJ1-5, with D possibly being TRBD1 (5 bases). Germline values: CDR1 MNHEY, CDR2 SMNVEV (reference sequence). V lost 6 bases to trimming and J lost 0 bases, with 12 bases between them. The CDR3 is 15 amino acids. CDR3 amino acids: CASRLQGLSNQPQHF. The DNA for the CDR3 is TGTGCCAGCAGACTGCAGGGCCTTAGCAATCAGCCCCAGCATTTT.

CDR3 nucleotides: TGTGCCAGCAGTTTAAACAGGCAGGGTACAGCTTTCTTT. This encodes CASSLNRQGTAFF. The chain recombines TRBV27 with TRBJ1-1, with a possible D match to TRBD1 (5 bases). Trimming took 2 bases from V and 10 from J, leaving 14 bases between them. The CDR3 spans 13 residues. Germline assignment: CDR1 MNHEY and CDR2 SMNVEV (reference sequence).

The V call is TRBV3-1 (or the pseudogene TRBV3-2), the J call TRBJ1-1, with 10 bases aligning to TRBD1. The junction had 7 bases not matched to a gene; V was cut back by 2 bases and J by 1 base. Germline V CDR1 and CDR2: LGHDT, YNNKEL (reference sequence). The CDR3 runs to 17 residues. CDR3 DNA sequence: TGTGCCAGCAGCCAACGGACAGGGGGGTTAGGGAACACTGAAGCTTTCTTT. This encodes CASSQRTGGLGNTEAFF.

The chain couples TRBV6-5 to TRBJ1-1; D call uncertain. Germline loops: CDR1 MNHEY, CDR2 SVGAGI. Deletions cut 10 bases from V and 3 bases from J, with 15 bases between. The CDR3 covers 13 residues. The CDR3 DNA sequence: TGTGCCACCGAACCCCTCGGTGACACTGAAGCTTTCTTT. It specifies CATEPLGDTEAFF.

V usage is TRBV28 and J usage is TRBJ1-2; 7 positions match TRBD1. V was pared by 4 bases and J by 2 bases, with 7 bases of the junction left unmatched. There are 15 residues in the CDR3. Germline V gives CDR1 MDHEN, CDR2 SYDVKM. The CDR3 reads CASSYRTGGNYGYTF. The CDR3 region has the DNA TGTGCCAGCAGTTACCGGACAGGAGGAAACTATGGCTACACCTTC.

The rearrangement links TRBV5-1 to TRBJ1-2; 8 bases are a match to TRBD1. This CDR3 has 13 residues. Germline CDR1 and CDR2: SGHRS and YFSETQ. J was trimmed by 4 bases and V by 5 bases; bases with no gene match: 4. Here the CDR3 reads CASRRTGTYGYTF. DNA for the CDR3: TGCGCCAGCAGGAGGACAGGGACCTATGGCTACACCTTC.

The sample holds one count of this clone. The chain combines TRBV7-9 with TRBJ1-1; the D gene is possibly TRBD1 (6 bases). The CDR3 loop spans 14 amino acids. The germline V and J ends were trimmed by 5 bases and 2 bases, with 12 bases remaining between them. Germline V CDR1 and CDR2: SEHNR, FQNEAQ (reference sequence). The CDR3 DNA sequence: TGTGCCAGCAGCGTATCAGGGGCTAACACTGAAGCTTTCTTT. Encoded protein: CASSVSGANTEAFF.

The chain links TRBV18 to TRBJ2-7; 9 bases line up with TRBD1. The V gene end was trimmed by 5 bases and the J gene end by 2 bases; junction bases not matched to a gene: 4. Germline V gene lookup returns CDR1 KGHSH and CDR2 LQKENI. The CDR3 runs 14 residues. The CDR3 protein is CASSAYRGPYEQYF. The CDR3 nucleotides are TGTGCCAGCTCAGCTTACAGGGGGCCCTACGAGCAGTACTTC.

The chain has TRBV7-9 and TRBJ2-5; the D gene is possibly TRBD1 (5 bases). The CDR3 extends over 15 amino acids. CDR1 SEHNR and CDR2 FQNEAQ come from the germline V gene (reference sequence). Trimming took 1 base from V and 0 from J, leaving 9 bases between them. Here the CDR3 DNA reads TGTGCCAGCAGCTTAGGCAGGGCCAACCAAGAGACCCAGTACTTC. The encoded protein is CASSLGRANQETQYF. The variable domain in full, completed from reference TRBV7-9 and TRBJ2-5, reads DTGVSQNPRHKITKRGQNVTFRCDPISEHNRLYWYRQTLGQGPEFLTYFQNEAQLEKSRLLSDRFSAERPKGSFSTLEIQRTEQGDSAMYLCASSLGRANQETQYFGPGTRLLVL.

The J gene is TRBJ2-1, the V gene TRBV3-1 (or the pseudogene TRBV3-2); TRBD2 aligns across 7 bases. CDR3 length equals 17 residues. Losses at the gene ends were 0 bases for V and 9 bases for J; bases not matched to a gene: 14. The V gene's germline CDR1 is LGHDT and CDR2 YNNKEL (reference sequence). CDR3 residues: CASSQDVGAGQHGEQFF. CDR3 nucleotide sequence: TGTGCCAGCAGCCAAGATGTGGGAGCGGGGCAGCACGGTGAGCAGTTCTTC.

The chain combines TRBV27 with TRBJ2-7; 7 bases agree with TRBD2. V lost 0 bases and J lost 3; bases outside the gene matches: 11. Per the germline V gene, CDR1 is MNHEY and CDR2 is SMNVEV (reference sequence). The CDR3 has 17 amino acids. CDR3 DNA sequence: TGTGCCAGCAGTTTATCGAATCGCGGGACTACCTTCTACGAGCAGTACTTC. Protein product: CASSLSNRGTTFYEQYF.

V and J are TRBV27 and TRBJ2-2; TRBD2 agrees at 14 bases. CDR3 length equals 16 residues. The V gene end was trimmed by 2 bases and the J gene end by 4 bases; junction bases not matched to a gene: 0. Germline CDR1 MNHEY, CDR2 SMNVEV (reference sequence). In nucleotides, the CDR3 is TGTGCCAGCAGTTTAGGGACTAGCGGGGGCACCGGGGAGCTGTTTTTT. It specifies CASSLGTSGGTGELFF.

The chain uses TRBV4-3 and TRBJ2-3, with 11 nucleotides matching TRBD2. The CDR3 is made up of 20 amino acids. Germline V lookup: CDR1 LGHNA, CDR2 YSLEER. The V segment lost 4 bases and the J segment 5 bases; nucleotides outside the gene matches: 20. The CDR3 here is CASSLGPTSGGLRTGDTQYF. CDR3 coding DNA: TGCGCCAGCAGCCTCGGCCCCACTAGCGGGGGCCTCCGGACGGGAGATACGCAGTATTTT.

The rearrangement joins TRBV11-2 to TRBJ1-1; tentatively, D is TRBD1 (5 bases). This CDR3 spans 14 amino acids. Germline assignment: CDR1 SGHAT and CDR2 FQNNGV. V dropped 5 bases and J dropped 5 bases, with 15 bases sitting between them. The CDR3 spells CASSRGTPGTEAFF. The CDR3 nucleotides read TGTGCCAGCAGCCGGGGGACCCCAGGGACTGAAGCTTTCTTT.

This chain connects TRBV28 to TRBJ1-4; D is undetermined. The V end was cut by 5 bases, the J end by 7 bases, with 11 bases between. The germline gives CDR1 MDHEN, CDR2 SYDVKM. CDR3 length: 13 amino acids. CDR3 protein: CASSIPGVEKLFF. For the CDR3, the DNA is TGTGCCAGCAGTATTCCCGGGGTTGAAAAACTGTTTTTT.

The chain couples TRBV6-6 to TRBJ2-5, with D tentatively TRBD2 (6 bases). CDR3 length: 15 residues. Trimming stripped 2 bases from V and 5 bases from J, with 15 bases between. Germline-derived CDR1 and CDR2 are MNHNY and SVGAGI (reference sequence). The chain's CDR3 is CASSYGGPGDETQYF. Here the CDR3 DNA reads TGTGCCAGCAGTTACGGAGGGCCAGGCGACGAGACCCAGTACTTC.

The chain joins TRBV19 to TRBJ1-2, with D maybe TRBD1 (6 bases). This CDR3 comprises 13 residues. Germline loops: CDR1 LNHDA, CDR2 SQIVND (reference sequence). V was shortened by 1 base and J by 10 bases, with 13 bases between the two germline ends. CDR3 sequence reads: CASSIAGGLDYTF. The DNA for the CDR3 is TGTGCCAGTAGTATAGCCGGGGGGCTCGACTACACCTTC.

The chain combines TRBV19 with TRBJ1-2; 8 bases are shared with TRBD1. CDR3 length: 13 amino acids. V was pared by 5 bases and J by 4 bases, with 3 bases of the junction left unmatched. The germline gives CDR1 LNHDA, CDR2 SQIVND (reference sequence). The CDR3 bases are TGTGCCAGTAGTGCTGGGACAGGCTATGGCTACACCTTC. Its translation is CASSAGTGYGYTF.

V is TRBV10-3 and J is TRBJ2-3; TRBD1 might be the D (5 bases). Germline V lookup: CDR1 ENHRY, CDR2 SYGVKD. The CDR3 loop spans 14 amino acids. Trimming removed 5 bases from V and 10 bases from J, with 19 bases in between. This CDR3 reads CAISPGSPGWAQYF. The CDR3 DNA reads TGTGCCATCAGTCCAGGGTCCCCCGGTTGGGCGCAGTATTTT.

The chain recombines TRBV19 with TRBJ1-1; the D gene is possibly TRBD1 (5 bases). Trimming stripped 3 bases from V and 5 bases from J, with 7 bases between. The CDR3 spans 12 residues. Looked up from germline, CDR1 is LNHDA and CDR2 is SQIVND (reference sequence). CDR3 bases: TGTGCCAGTAGTATTGGACAAACTGAAGCTTTCTTT. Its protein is CASSIGQTEAFF.

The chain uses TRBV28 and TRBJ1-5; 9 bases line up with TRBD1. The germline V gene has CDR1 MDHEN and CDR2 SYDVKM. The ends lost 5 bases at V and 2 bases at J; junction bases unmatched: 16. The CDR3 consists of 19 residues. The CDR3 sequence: CASSPYRDRVLSRNQPQHF. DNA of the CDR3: TGTGCCAGCAGTCCATACCGGGACAGGGTTTTGTCTCGCAATCAGCCCCAGCATTTT. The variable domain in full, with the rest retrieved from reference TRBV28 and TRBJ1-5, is DVKVTQSSRYLVKRTGEKVFLECVQDMDHENMFWYRQDPGLGLRLIYFSYDVKMKEKGDIPEGYSVSREKKERFSLILESASTNQTSMYLCASSPYRDRVLSRNQPQHFGDGTRLSIL.